This T cell receptor beta chain originates from a study of blood T cell repertoires in COVID-19. Per the study methods: The assay estimated nucleated cells by amplifying reference gene primers. Only in-frame clones appear in the TCRdb table, and some are missing; sequencing was by immunoSEQ multiplex PCR. That table furnishes V, J and clone size, whereas the DNA furnished D and trimming. Of about 230,000 clones listed, 70% to 90% are singletons. The V and J ends lost 5 bases and 3 bases, in that order; junction bases with no gene match: 5. The CDR3 totals 15 residues. From germline, CDR1 is SGHTA and CDR2 FQGTGA.

The sequence came from a man aged 40-49 years with acute or convalescent COVID-19. This chain uses TRBV7-3 with TRBJ2-7, with 12 bases fitting TRBD2. The sequenced sample consisted of peripheral blood. CDR3 residues: CASSAGLAGSYEQYF. Written as DNA, the CDR3 is TGTGCCAGCAGCGCCGGACTAGCGGGGAGCTACGAGCAGTACTTC.